This T cell receptor (beta chain) comes out of a study of PD-L1 blockade in urothelial cancer. Study overall: Blood analysis was done at 3 weeks (second dose) and 6 weeks after treatment began.

Trimming cost V 2 bases and J 0 bases; bases outside gene matches: 5. CDR1 is MDHEN, CDR2 SYDVKM, per germline. The CDR3 sequence is 16 residues long. Stated time point: peripheral blood 6 weeks after treatment start. Patients' cancers were locally advanced or metastatic urothelial carcinomas. Profiled with immunoSEQ multiplex PCR; TCRdb holds only in-frame clones, not every one. This table holds 100,000 to 150,000 clones, around 88% found once. This chain connects TRBV28 to TRBJ2-7; 9 bases are a match to TRBD1. The receptor's source is a man aged 45-65 years with urothelial cancer. This specimen consisted of PBMCs, obtained around atezolizumab (anti-PD-L1) treatment. In DNA form, the CDR3 reads TGTGCCAGCAGTTTACAAGGACAGGGGCACTCCTACGAGCAGTACTTC. Translated: CASSLQGQGHSYEQYF.